A selection of T cell receptor beta chains follows, all from one sample in a study of blood T cell repertoires in COVID-19. Libraries were prepared by immunoSEQ multiplex PCR; TCRdb keeps only in-frame clonotypes and omits some of them. The table records over 150,000 clones, around four fifths of them present only once. The sequencing sample was made of peripheral blood. These receptors all come from a woman between 40 and 55 years old with COVID-19, enrolled during active disease. The CDR3 runs from the conserved cysteine through the conserved F or W. Fields, in order: V gene, D gene, clone size, J gene, CDR3 DNA, CDR3 protein. The D gene is left open where the match is weak. Size values are once, few and many counts, or a class for expanded clones, and some rows have none.

TRBV11-2	.	.	TRBJ2-3	TGTGCCAGCAGGTATGCAGGGACAGATACGCAGTATTTT	CASRYAGTDTQYF
TRBV5-1	TRBD1	.	TRBJ1-2	TGCGCCAGCAGCTTGGAGGGGGCCGATGGCTACACCTTC	CASSLEGADGYTF
TRBV11-2	.	.	TRBJ1-1	TGTGCCAGCAGTCCTACGGCCCCCAGGGGAGACACTGAAGCTTTCTTT	CASSPTAPRGDTEAFF
TRBV5-8	.	.	TRBJ1-1	TGTGCCAGCAGCTCCCCATTGTTTCGAGTAGCTTTCTTT	CASSSPLFRVAFF
TRBV5-6	TRBD1	.	TRBJ1-6	TGTGCCAGCAGCTCCGCAGGGGGCTTCTATAATTCACCCCTCCACTTT	CASSSAGGFYNSPLHF
TRBV28	.	.	TRBJ2-1	TGTGCCAGCTCTGGAGAAGCGGTAGCCTACAATGAGCAGTTCTTC	CASSGEAVAYNEQFF
TRBV2	TRBD1	.	TRBJ1-1	TGTGCCAGTAACCCCAGGGGGGACACTGAAGCTTTCTTT	CASNPRGDTEAFF
TRBV19	TRBD1	.	TRBJ1-5	TGTGCCAGTAGCCCGGGACAGGTACCTCAGCCCCAGCATTTT	CASSPGQVPQPQHF
TRBV18	.	.	TRBJ2-7	TGTGCCAGCTCACAAAGAGGGGGCGAGCAGTACTTC	CASSQRGGEQYF
TRBV28	.	.	TRBJ1-5	TGTGCCAGCAGTTTAGAAGGTAGGGGGATACAGCCCCAGCATTTT	CASSLEGRGIQPQHF
TRBV19	.	.	TRBJ2-4	TGTGCCAGTAGGACTTCTGCCAAAAACATTCAGTACTTC	CASRTSAKNIQYF
TRBV18	TRBD2	few	TRBJ2-1	TGTGCCAGCTCATTACCGGGAGGATACAATGAGCAGTTCTTC	CASSLPGGYNEQFF
TRBV9	.	.	TRBJ2-3	TGTGCCAGCAGCGGGCCCTCTAGCACAGATACGCAGTATTTT	CASSGPSSTDTQYF
TRBV10-3	TRBD2	.	TRBJ2-5	TGTGCCAGCAAAGACGGCGGGGGAGAGACCCAGTACTTC	CASKDGGGETQYF
TRBV18	TRBD1	.	TRBJ2-7	TGTGCCAGCTCACCACTGATGGGGCAGGGGGCTGGCGAGCAGTACTTC	CASSPLMGQGAGEQYF
TRBV3-1/TRBV3-2	TRBD2	.	TRBJ2-1	TGTGCCAGCAGCCAAGCTCGGGAGGGTGAGCAGTTCTTC	CASSQAREGEQFF
TRBV5-6	.	.	TRBJ1-5	TGTGCCAGCAGCTTGGGCCAGGGGCTGGGACAGCCCCAGCATTTT	CASSLGQGLGQPQHF
TRBV18	TRBD2	.	TRBJ2-7	TGTGCCAGCTCACCCGGGACTAGCAGGTACGAGCAGTACTTC	CASSPGTSRYEQYF
TRBV28	.	.	TRBJ1-1	TGTGCCAGCAGCTTCGGGTACACTGAAGCTTTCTTT	CASSFGYTEAFF
TRBV5-1	.	.	TRBJ2-7	TGCGCCAGCAGCCCTCGTGAGAGGGGGTACGAGCAGTACTTC	CASSPRERGYEQYF
TRBV19	.	.	TRBJ2-2	TGTGCCAGTAGGGCGGGCCCAAACACCGGGGAGCTGTTTTTT	CASRAGPNTGELFF
TRBV2	.	many	TRBJ2-7	TGTGCCAGCAGTCTACAGGGAACCGGCTACGAGCAGTACTTC	CASSLQGTGYEQYF
TRBV10-1	.	.	TRBJ1-1	TGCGCCAGCAGTGAGCTAGGCGCTGAAGCTTTCTTT	CASSELGAEAFF
TRBV6-4	.	.	TRBJ1-2	TGTGCCAGCAGTGACTCGAACACAGGGCTGGACTATGGCTACACCTTC	CASSDSNTGLDYGYTF
TRBV9	TRBD1	.	TRBJ2-5	TGTGCCAGCAGCGTAGTGGGACAGGGGATCCGGGAGACCCAGTACTTC	CASSVVGQGIRETQYF
TRBV7-9	.	.	TRBJ1-1	TGTGCCAGCACCCTGGGGGGCACTGAAGCTTTCTTT	CASTLGGTEAFF
TRBV27	TRBD1	.	TRBJ2-7	TGTGCCAGCAGTTTACGGGGACAGGTCGGCGAGCAGTACTTC	CASSLRGQVGEQYF